Below, 21 T cell receptor beta chains from the same sample are listed, as sequenced in a study of T cells in Graves' hyperthyroidism and ophthalmopathy. The source material, RNA transcripts, was used to amplify TCR beta CDR3 regions. HTBI primers were employed in a first-round RT-PCR of the TCR CDR3. One entry per CDR3 protein results from TCRdb running MiXCR on the multiplex PCR reads. The table has 350,000 to 450,000 distinct CDR3 sequences, about 15% seen once. Sequenced sample: blood. These receptors all come from a woman aged 55-69 years with Graves' hyperthyroidism.

The rearrangement links TRBV11-2 to TRBJ2-4; the D is unclear. The germline V gene has CDR1 SGHAT and CDR2 FQNNGV. The CDR3 sequence is 13 residues long. With 5 bases removed from V and 7 bases from J, the gap between germline ends came to 12 bases. Here the CDR3 DNA reads TGTGCCAGCAGCAGCCGTTATCCCAACATTCAGTACTTC. This encodes CASSSRYPNIQYF.

This chain connects TRBV5-1 to TRBJ2-2, with TRBD2 identical over 8 bases. V lost 4 bases and J lost 5; bases outside the gene matches: 10. Germline CDR1 and CDR2: SGHRS and YFSETQ. The CDR3 totals 16 residues. CDR3 region: CASSLIAGHGTGELFF. The CDR3 region has the DNA TGCGCCAGCAGCCTCATAGCGGGACATGGGACCGGGGAGCTGTTTTTT.

This clonotype came up many times. The chain carries TRBV27 and TRBJ2-3; the D gene is possibly TRBD2 (6 bases). Germline loops: CDR1 MNHEY, CDR2 SMNVEV (reference sequence). The CDR3 is made up of 16 amino acids. The V end was cut by 0 bases, the J end by 5 bases, with 15 bases between. The CDR3 spells CASSLSWLALGDTQYF. The CDR3 DNA is TGTGCCAGCAGTTTATCTTGGCTAGCGTTAGGAGATACGCAGTATTTT.

This clonotype was counted only a few times. This chain links TRBV4-2 with TRBJ1-2; D might be TRBD1 (6 bases). CDR3 length equals 14 residues. Germline V gives CDR1 LGHNA, CDR2 YNFKEQ. V was pared by 3 bases and J by 5 bases, with 13 bases between. The CDR3 loop is CASSQGQQGYGYTF. In DNA, the CDR3 is TGTGCCAGCAGCCAGGGACAACAGGGATATGGCTACACCTTC.

A remark on this clonotype: Relative to the germline gene, one junction end is altered; a read error may explain this. The CDR3 sequence is CASSGGGDTRYF. The CDR3 coding sequence is TGTGCTAGTAGTGGAGGAGGAGATACGCGGTATTTT. This chain uses TRBV12-5 with TRBJ2-3, with D possibly being TRBD2 (5 bases). Germline lookup yields CDR1 LGHNT and CDR2 FRNRAP. This CDR3 spans 12 amino acids. Supplemented by reference TRBV12-5 and TRBJ2-3, the full variable domain reads DARVTQTPRHKVTEMGQEVTMRCQPILGHNTVFWYRQTMMQGLELLAYFRNRAPLDDSGMPKDRFSAEMPDATLATLKIQPSEPRDSAVYFCASSGGGDTRYFGPGTRLTVL.

This clonotype was counted many times. This chain joins TRBV20-1 and TRBJ2-1; 10 nucleotides agree with TRBD2. Trimming took 3 bases from V and 5 from J; bases not matched to a gene: 7. The CDR3 sequence is 15 residues long. Germline CDR1 and CDR2: DFQATT and SNEGSKA (reference sequence). CDR3 sequence reads: CSASSSGRANNEQFF. As DNA, the CDR3 is TGCAGTGCTAGTTCAAGCGGGAGGGCGAACAATGAGCAGTTCTTC.

This clonotype was observed a handful of times. For the CDR3, the DNA is TGTGCCAGCAGTTACTCGGGGGGTACAGGAAACACCATATATTTT. This encodes CASSYSGGTGNTIYF. This rearrangement joins TRBV6-5 to TRBJ1-3; maybe TRBD1 (5 bases). Germline CDR1 is MNHEY and CDR2 is SVGAGI. V lost 0 bases to trimming and J lost 4 bases, with 10 bases between them. This CDR3 spans 15 amino acids.

The genes are TRBV5-8 and TRBJ2-3; TRBD2 aligns across 11 bases. The trim removed 0 bases at V and 3 bases at J, leaving 6 bases unmatched. This CDR3 has 17 residues. The germline V gene has CDR1 SGHTS and CDR2 YDEGEE. The CDR3 protein is CASSLALASGRTDTQYF. In DNA form, the CDR3 reads TGTGCCAGCAGCTTGGCCTTGGCTAGCGGGAGGACAGATACGCAGTATTTT.

The chain recombines TRBV18 with TRBJ1-1; TRBD1 might be the D (5 bases). The germline V and J ends were trimmed by 5 bases and 5 bases, with 21 bases remaining between them. The germline V gene has CDR1 KGHSH and CDR2 LQKENI. The CDR3 is 16 residues long. The chain's CDR3 is CASSSLRRGEGTEAFF. The CDR3 DNA reads TGTGCCAGCTCATCCCTCCGGAGGGGAGAAGGGACTGAAGCTTTCTTT. Full variable domain (outside the CDR3, taken from reference TRBV18 and TRBJ1-1): NAGVMQNPRHLVRRRGQEARLRCSPMKGHSHVYWYRQLPEEGLKFMVYLQKENIIDESGMPKERFSAEFPKEGPSILRIQQVVRGDSAAYFCASSSLRRGEGTEAFFGQGTRLTVV.

Remarks on this clonotype: With a much larger clone just one base away, this may be a read error. The V and J genes are TRBV6-1 and TRBJ1-1; 10 positions agree with TRBD1. From germline, CDR1 is MNHNS and CDR2 SASEGT. The CDR3 runs to 14 residues. The V gene end was trimmed by 7 bases and the J gene end by 4 bases; junction bases not matched to a gene: 6. CDR3 nucleotide sequence: TGTGCCAGCACAGACAGGGGGCGGGCCACTGAAGCTTTCTTT. Translated, it gives CASTDRGRATEAFF.

This clonotype showed up just a few times. The rearrangement links TRBV10-2 to TRBJ1-3; 7 nucleotides agree with TRBD1. The CDR3 is made up of 15 amino acids. CDR1 is WSHSY and CDR2 is SAAADI in the germline V gene. V lost 4 bases and J lost 0; bases outside the gene matches: 3. CDR3 DNA sequence: TGCGCCAGCAGTGCGGGACAGTTCTCTGGAAACACCATATATTTT. Protein sequence: CASSAGQFSGNTIYF.

This clonotype was detected ten times or more. The J gene is TRBJ2-7, the V gene TRBV11-3, with TRBD2 identical over 7 bases. V lost 3 bases, J lost 4 bases, and 9 bases stayed unmatched. CDR1 and CDR2 from the germline V gene are SGHNT and YENEEA. The CDR3 is 15 amino acids. CDR3 sequence: CASSLEGGPSYEQYF. The CDR3 DNA sequence: TGTGCCAGCAGCTTGGAGGGAGGGCCTTCTTACGAGCAGTACTTC.

In its sample, this clonotype was seen many times. V is TRBV20-1 and J is TRBJ1-3, with 7 positions matching TRBD1. The germline V gene has CDR1 DFQATT and CDR2 SNEGSKA (reference sequence). The CDR3 length is 12 residues. V lost 3 bases to trimming and J lost 8 bases; unmatched junction nucleotides: 4. CDR3 coding DNA: TGCAGTGCTAGCCAGGGGGGTGACACCATATATTTT. Its protein product is CSASQGGDTIYF.

There are many counts of this clonotype. The CDR3 DNA is TGCGCCAGCAGCGCCGCGGGGTCCTGGGGAGAGACCCAGTACTTC. Amino acid sequence: CASSAAGSWGETQYF. V and J are TRBV5-1 and TRBJ2-5; TRBD2 is a possible D gene (6 bases). This CDR3 contains 15 residues. The germline V and J ends were trimmed by 4 bases and 4 bases, with 17 bases remaining between them. CDR1 and CDR2 from the germline V gene are SGHRS and YFSETQ.

This clonotype has a count of ten or more. The chain links TRBV28 to TRBJ1-1, with 11 bases lining up with TRBD1. With V trimmed by 5 bases and J by 3 bases, 17 bases remained unmatched. The CDR3 has 19 residues. Germline V gives CDR1 MDHEN, CDR2 SYDVKM. The CDR3 sequence is CASSPPRSGTGGRDTEAFF. CDR3 in DNA: TGTGCCAGCAGTCCACCCCGCTCCGGGACAGGGGGTAGGGACACTGAAGCTTTCTTT.

This clonotype was seen repeatedly, ten times or more. In DNA, the CDR3 is TGTGCCAGCAGTGCCTACAGGGGGCCGACGAGTTATCACACCTTC. It yields the protein CASSAYRGPTSYHTF. The chain has TRBV6-1 and TRBJ1-2, with 9 bases that match TRBD1. This CDR3 is built from 15 residues. Looked up from germline, CDR1 is MNHNS and CDR2 is SASEGT. Trimming cost V 4 bases and J 12 bases; bases outside gene matches: 15.

This clonotype was picked up many times. The V call is TRBV2, the J call TRBJ2-7, with 8 bases identical to TRBD2. Germline V gives CDR1 SNHLY, CDR2 FYNNEI. This CDR3 has 13 residues. J lost 2 bases, V lost 6 bases, and 3 bases had no gene match. CDR3 region: CASRRGGAYEQYF. CDR3 nucleotide sequence: TGTGCCAGCAGACGGGGGGGAGCCTACGAGCAGTACTTC.

This clonotype was recorded many times. The V call is TRBV28, the J call TRBJ2-2, with D tentatively TRBD2 (6 bases). Between the trimmed V and J ends, which lost 8 bases and 5 bases, there was a span of 18 bases. The germline gives CDR1 MDHEN, CDR2 SYDVKM. The CDR3 has 15 amino acids. The DNA of the CDR3 is TGTGCCAGCCAAAACGCCGGGGGTGGGACCGGGGAGCTGTTTTTT. Translated: CASQNAGGGTGELFF.

There are many counts of this clonotype. The V and J genes are TRBV19 and TRBJ2-7, with 8 bases aligning to TRBD1. Germline V lookup: CDR1 LNHDA, CDR2 SQIVND (reference sequence). V shed 5 bases and J 2 bases; nucleotides not matched to a gene: 20. There are 19 residues in the CDR3. In DNA form, the CDR3 reads TGTGCCAGTAGTCCCCAACTCTGGATCGAGGGACAGGTACCCTACGAGCAGTACTTC. Translation gives CASSPQLWIEGQVPYEQYF.

This clonotype appeared a few times. The chain links TRBV5-4 to TRBJ2-7; D unclear. CDR1 SGHNT and CDR2 YYREEE come from the germline V gene (reference sequence). Trimming pared 6 bases from V and 2 bases from J, leaving 18 bases between. This CDR3 region has 15 residues. DNA for the CDR3: TGTGCCAGCAAACGAATGGAAGGAGTCCCCTACGAGCAGTACTTC. Protein sequence: CASKRMEGVPYEQYF.

This clonotype was seen ten or more times. The chain is built from TRBV5-5 and TRBJ2-3; tentative D call: TRBD2 (6 bases). The CDR3 extends over 16 amino acids. CDR1 and CDR2 (germline): SGHKS, YYEKEE (reference sequence). With 4 bases removed from V and 4 bases from J, the gap between germline ends came to 19 bases. CDR3: CASSMVILLASDTQYF. The CDR3 DNA follows: TGTGCCAGCAGCATGGTGATCTTACTAGCCTCAGATACGCAGTATTTT.